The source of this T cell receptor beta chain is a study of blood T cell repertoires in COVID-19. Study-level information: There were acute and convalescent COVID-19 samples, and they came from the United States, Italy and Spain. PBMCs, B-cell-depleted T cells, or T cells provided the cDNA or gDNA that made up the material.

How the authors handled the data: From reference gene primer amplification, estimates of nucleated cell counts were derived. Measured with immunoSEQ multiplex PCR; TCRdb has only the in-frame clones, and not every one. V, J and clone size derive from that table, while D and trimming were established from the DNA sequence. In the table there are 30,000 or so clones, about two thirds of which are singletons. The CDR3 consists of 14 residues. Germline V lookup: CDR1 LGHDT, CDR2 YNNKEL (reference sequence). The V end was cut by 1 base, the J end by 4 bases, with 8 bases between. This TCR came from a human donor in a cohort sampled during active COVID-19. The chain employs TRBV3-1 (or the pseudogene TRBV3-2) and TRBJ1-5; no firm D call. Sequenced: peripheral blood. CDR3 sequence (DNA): TGTGCCAGCAGCCAAGGGTCGGGGAATCAGCCCCAGCATTTT. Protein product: CASSQGSGNQPQHF.